Here is one T cell receptor (beta chain) with its context. This clonotype was recorded many times. Its antigen is unknown. Qualities for individual bases were not recorded, and no much larger clone is one base off. This sample was taken from a study of T cell repertoires in cytomegalovirus infection (dated by TCRdb to 2018 to 2020). About the full investigation: Donor HLA type was relevant to the analysis, because carriage of CMV infection together with the matching HLA type was indicated by public TCR beta signatures.

The study at large found these results: The ex vivo response was dominated by HLA-C-restricted CMV-specific TCR beta clonotypes, which also provided the single most frequent clonotype in two of eight donors. In both this cohort and an independent roughly 350-donor cohort, the cumulative frequency of public TCR beta family members distinguished carriers of CMV infection plus the relevant HLA type.

The run used an Illumina HiSeq 1500. TCRdb passed the public sequencing reads through fastp at Q25 and MiXCR, retaining productive beta sequences. Rows are unified per CDR3 protein, each entry keeping the most common DNA and genes. In all, the sample holds fewer than 250,000 distinct CDR3 sequences, and more than 9% of those were seen once. Approximately 1.6% of the sample comes from the top ten. The sequence came from a human donor in good health (CMV status not recorded). Some clones in this sample may be carry-over from other donors' samples. What was sequenced was PBMCs.

The CDR3 reads as follows: CASSLISYEQYF. The bases are TGTGCCAGCAGCTTAATCAGCTACGAGCAGTACTTC. The chain was built from TRBV28 and TRBJ2-7, with the D gene not clear enough to name. CDR1 and CDR2, per the germline V gene, are MDHEN and SYDVKM. V gives up 6 bases and J gives up 3 bases, and the segment between their germline ends measures 9 bases. Taken from cysteine to phenylalanine, the CDR3 has 12 residues. The only DNA kept is the CDR3, 36 bases in frame from the first base.